This paragraph covers one T cell receptor beta chain sequence. The sample originates from a study of control samples from healthy donors and cancer patients. Clones were read by immunoSEQ multiplex PCR, and TCRdb kept only the in-frame ones, dropping some. The table lists 200,000 to 250,000 clones, roughly 94% of them singletons. CDR3 length equals 15 residues. Looked up from germline, CDR1 is WNHNN and CDR2 is SYGVQD (reference sequence). Trimming took off 0 bases at V and 0 bases at J, with 8 bases between the two ends. V gene TRBV10-1 combines with J gene TRBJ2-5, with D uncertain. The sequence was obtained from a man in his fifties or sixties in good health. The specimen was blood. DNA of the CDR3: TGCGCCAGCAGTGAGTCAGACGGTAACCAAGAGACCCAGTACTTC. Translation gives CASSESDGNQETQYF.